These T cell receptor beta chains were read from a single sample in a study of vaccination effects on CD4 cells after COVID-19. Produced via immunoSEQ multiplex PCR; TCRdb's table is partial and in-frame only. The sample shows 50,000 to 65,000 clones, roughly 80% of them seen only once. Their target antigens are unknown. Material: CD4+ T cells from PBMCs cultured with HCoV-229E spike peptides, obtained before COVID-19 vaccination. The receptors originated from a human donor who received a COVID-19 vaccine. CDR3s include the opening cysteine and the closing phenylalanine or tryptophan.

>TRBJ1-1|TRBV6-5
CASSYSWKNTEAFF
>TRBJ1-1|TRBV29-1
CSVAEGGTEAFF
>TRBJ2-2|TRBV5-4
CASSLTGQGANTGELFF
>TRBJ2-5|TRBV5-1
CASSWMASGKETQYF
>TRBJ1-6|TRBV2
CASSEWQGQSPLHF
>TRBJ2-4|TRBV7-3
CASSLGLAGIKNIQYF
>TRBJ1-1|TRBV5-1
CASSLGSRGDTEAFF
>TRBJ2-1|TRBV24-1
CATAATGITYNEQFF
>TRBJ1-5|TRBV6-2/TRBV6-3
CASSYNSRGSQPQHF
>TRBJ1-5|TRBV2
CASRVFDSNQPQHF
>TRBJ1-6|TRBV12-3/TRBV12-4
CASSFRPSPLHF
>TRBJ2-3|TRBV2
CASRRPRRDRGITDTQYF
>TRBJ1-4|TRBV7-2
CASSSRTGLEKLFF
>TRBJ2-2|TRBV7-2
CASSLVAASGELFF
>TRBJ2-3|TRBV7-9
CASSLTAGSTDTQYF
>TRBJ2-1|TRBV2
CASSEGGTGNNEQFF
>TRBJ1-6|TRBV30
CAWRGTVHSYNSPLHF
>TRBJ2-3|TRBV12-5
CASGLGTRSTDTQYF
>TRBJ1-6|TRBV30
CAWSVGQYNSPLHF
>TRBJ2-1|TRBV27
CASSLGAGDYNEQFF
>TRBJ2-2|TRBV15
CATRRQVGQGASGELFF
>TRBJ1-2|TRBV29-1
CSVDTFREGYTF
>TRBJ2-5|TRBV11-2
CASSPGQGFETQYF
>TRBJ2-3|TRBV14
CASSLGVRDTQYF
>TRBJ2-5|TRBV5-1
CASSTGTSGGTETQYF
>TRBJ2-5|TRBV7-9
CASSLGTSLETQYF
>TRBJ2-2|TRBV6-6
CATRDGNTGELFF
>TRBJ1-1|TRBV10-2
CASSDPGSSRGDTEAFF
>TRBJ1-1|TRBV19
CASSLRGTEAFF
>TRBJ1-2|TRBV28
CASGSGAGGYTF
>TRBJ1-5|TRBV6-1
CASSERQGRNQPQHF
>TRBJ1-1|TRBV5-4
CASSLDQGQVEAFF
>TRBJ1-3|TRBV4-3
CASSLTGDGNTIYF
>TRBJ2-1|TRBV2
CASTWTGDNEQFF
>TRBJ2-2|TRBV7-3
CASSPRTGELFF
>TRBJ1-2|TRBV3-1/TRBV3-2
CASSRGNYGYTF
>TRBJ1-6|TRBV30
CAWIGKGTVNSPLHF
>TRBJ1-2|TRBV12-3/TRBV12-4
CASSFSTGGGYTF
>TRBJ1-1|TRBV24-1
CATKGTGGTEAFF
>TRBJ1-6|TRBV27
CASSLDKSSYNSPLHF
>TRBJ1-1|TRBV7-2
CASSSQRGRNTEAFF
>TRBJ1-2|TRBV2
CASLFNYGYTF
>TRBJ1-6|TRBV5-1
CASSRGTVNSPLHF
>TRBJ2-5|TRBV6-2/TRBV6-3
CASRPLAGVLETQYF
>TRBJ2-1|TRBV30
CAWSSRGGPNEQFF
>TRBJ2-5|TRBV5-8
CASSPANIGGGARETQYF
>TRBJ2-6|TRBV14
CASSYRQGFPSSGANVLTF
>TRBJ2-2|TRBV6-1
CASSEIFTGELFF
>TRBJ1-4|TRBV6-6
CASRPGTVFEKLFF
>TRBJ1-1|TRBV7-3
CASSPGTGTNTEAFF
>TRBJ2-3|TRBV3-1/TRBV3-2
CASSHSGGAADTQYF
>TRBJ1-6|TRBV30
CAWTRESPLHF
>TRBJ1-5|TRBV7-2
CASSLTGHSNQPQHF
>TRBJ1-5|TRBV5-1
CAIVGDRGLGRGYQPQHF
>TRBJ2-2|TRBV24-1
CATSGLLGETLNTGELFF
>TRBJ1-4|TRBV28
CASSLGGSREKLFF
>TRBJ2-1|TRBV11-2
CASSPDLAVQFF